The clone carrying this TCR beta chain was found many times. No antigen is known for it. The record originates from a study of spatial heterogeneity in lung cancer. Study-level information: Detected beta-chain sequences consistently exceeded alpha-chain sequences. Regarding the study as a whole: Tumor mutation counts were tracked by expanded intratumoral alpha and beta TCR counts. Nonsynonymous mutations, ubiquitous and regional, were tracked respectively by counts of ubiquitous and regional expanded TCRs.

In germline, CDR1 is SGHDN, CDR2 FVKESK. With 4 bases removed from V and 6 bases from J, the gap between germline ends came to 16 bases. CDR3 size: 15 residues. Sample time point: sample taken at primary tumor resection. Whole RNA came from tumor, nontumor lung or frozen PBMC and was sequenced without being sorted. Each TCR cDNA molecule carried a unique molecular identifier. TCRdb independently ran MiXCR on the 5' RACE reads; one entry per CDR3 protein. The sample includes under 15,000 distinct CDR3 sequences, more than 3% of them seen just once. Sequenced material: lung tumor tissue, taken at surgery. The receptor comes from a male donor with early-stage non-small cell lung cancer. This chain links TRBV14 with TRBJ2-1, with a weak D call TRBD2 (5 bases). CDR3 nucleotide sequence: TGTGCCAGCAGCCCACCAGGAGGACTTGGCAATGAGCAGTTCTTC. Translated: CASSPPGGLGNEQFF.